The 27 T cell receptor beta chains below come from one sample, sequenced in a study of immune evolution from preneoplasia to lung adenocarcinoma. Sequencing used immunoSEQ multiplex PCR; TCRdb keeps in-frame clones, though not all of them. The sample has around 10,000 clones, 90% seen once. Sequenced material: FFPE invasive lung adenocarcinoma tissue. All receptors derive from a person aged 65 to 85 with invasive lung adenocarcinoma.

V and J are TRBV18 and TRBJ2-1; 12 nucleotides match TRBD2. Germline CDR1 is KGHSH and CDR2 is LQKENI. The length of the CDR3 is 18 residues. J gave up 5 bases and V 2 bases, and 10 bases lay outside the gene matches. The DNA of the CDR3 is TGTGCCAGCTCACCATTGATGACCGGGACTAGCGGGCACAATGAGCAGTTCTTC. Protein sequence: CASSPLMTGTSGHNEQFF. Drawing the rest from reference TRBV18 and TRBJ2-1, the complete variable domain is NAGVMQNPRHLVRRRGQEARLRCSPMKGHSHVYWYRQLPEEGLKFMVYLQKENIIDESGMPKERFSAEFPKEGPSILRIQQVVRGDSAAYFCASSPLMTGTSGHNEQFFGPGTRLTVL.

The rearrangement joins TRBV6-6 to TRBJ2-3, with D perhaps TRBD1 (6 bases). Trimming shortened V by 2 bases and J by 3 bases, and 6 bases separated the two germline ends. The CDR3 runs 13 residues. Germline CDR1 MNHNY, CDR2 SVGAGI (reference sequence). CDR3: CASSYQGTDTQYF. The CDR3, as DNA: TGTGCCAGCAGTTACCAGGGGACAGATACGCAGTATTTT.

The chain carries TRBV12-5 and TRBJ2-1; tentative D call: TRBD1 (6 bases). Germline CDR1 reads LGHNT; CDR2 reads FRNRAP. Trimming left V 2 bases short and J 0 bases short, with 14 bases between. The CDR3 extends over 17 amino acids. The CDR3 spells CASGLPTGFSSYNEQFF. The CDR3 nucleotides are TGTGCTAGTGGTTTGCCTACAGGGTTTAGCTCCTACAATGAGCAGTTCTTC.

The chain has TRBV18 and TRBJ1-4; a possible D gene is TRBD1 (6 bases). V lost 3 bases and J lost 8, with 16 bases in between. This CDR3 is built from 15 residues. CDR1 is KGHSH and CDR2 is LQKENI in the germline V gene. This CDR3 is CASSPNRVLEEKLFF. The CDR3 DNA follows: TGTGCCAGCTCACCGAACAGGGTGCTTGAGGAAAAACTGTTTTTT.

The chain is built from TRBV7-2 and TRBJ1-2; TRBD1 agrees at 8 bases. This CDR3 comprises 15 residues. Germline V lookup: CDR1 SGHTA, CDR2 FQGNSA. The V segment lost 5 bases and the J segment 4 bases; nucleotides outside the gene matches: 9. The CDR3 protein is CASSLQNTGGYGYTF. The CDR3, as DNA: TGTGCCAGCAGCCTCCAGAATACAGGGGGCTATGGCTACACCTTC.

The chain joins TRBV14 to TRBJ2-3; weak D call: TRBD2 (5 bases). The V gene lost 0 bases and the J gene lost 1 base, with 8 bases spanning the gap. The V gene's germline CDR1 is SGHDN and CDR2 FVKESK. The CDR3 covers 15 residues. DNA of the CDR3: TGTGCCAGCAGCCAAGAGTTTAGCGGCACAGATACGCAGTATTTT. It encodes CASSQEFSGTDTQYF.

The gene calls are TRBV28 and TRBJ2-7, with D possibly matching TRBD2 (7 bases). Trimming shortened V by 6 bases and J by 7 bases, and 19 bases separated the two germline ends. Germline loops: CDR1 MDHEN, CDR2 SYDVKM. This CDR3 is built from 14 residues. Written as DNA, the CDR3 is TGTGCCAGCAGCTACCGGGACGGGGGGCGTGAGCAGTACTTC. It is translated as CASSYRDGGREQYF.

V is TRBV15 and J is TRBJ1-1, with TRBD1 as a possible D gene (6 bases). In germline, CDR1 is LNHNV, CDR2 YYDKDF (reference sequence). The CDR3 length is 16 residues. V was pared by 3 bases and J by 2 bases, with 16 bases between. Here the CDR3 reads CATSRGGAAANTEAFF. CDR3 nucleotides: TGTGCCACCAGCAGGGGGGGGGCCGCAGCTAACACTGAAGCTTTCTTT.

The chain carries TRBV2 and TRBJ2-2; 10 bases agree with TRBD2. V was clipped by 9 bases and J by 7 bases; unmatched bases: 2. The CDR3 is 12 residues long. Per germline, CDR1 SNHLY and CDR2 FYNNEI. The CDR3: CASSGGYGELFF. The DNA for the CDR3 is TGTGCCAGTAGCGGGGGGTACGGGGAGCTGTTTTTT.

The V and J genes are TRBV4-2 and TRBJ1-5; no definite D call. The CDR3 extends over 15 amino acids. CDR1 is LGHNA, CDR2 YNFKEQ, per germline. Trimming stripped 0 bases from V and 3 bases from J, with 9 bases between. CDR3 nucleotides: TGTGCCAGCAGCCAAGATATACAAACCAATCAGCCCCAGCATTTT. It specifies CASSQDIQTNQPQHF.

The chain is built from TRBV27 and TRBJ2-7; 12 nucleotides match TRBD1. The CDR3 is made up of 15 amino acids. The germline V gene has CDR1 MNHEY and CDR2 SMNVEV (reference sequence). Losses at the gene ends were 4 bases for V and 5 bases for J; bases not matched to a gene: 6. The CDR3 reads CASSSLGTGGDEQYF. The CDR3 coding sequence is TGTGCCAGCAGTTCTTTAGGGACAGGGGGCGACGAGCAGTACTTC.

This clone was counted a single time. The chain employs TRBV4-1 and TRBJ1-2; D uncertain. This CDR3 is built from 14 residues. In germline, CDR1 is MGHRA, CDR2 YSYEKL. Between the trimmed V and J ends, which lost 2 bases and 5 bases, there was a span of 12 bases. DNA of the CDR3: TGCGCCAGCAGCCAATCCGGGGTAACTTATGGCTACACCTTC. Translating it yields CASSQSGVTYGYTF.

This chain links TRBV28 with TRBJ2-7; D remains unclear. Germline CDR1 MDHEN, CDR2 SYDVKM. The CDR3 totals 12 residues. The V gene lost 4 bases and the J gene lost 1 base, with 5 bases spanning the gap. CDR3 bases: TGTGCCAGCAGTTCTTCTTCCTACGAGCAGTACTTC. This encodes CASSSSSYEQYF.

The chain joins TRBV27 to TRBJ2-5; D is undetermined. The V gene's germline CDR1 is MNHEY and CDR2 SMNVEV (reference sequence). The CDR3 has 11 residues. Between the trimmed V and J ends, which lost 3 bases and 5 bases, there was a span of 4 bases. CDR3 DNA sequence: TGTGCCAGCAGTTTCGAGGAGACCCAGTACTTC. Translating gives CASSFEETQYF.

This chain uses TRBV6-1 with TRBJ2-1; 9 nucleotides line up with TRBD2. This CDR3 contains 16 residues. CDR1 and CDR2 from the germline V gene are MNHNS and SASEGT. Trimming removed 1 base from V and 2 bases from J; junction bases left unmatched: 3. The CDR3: CASSEGGGGAYNEQFF. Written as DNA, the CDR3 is TGTGCCAGCAGTGAAGGGGGCGGGGGGGCCTACAATGAGCAGTTCTTC.

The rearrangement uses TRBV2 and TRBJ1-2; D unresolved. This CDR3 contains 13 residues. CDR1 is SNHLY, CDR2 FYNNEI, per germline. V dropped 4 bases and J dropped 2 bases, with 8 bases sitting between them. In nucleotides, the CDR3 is TGTGCCAGCAGTGTCCAGAAAAACTATGGCTACACCTTC. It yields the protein CASSVQKNYGYTF.

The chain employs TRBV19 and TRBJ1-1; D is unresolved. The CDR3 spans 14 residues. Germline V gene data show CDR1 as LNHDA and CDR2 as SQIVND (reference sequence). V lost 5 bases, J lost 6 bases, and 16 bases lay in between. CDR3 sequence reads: CASSRGQSQSEAFF. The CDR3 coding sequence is TGTGCCAGTAGTCGCGGGCAATCTCAATCTGAAGCTTTCTTT.

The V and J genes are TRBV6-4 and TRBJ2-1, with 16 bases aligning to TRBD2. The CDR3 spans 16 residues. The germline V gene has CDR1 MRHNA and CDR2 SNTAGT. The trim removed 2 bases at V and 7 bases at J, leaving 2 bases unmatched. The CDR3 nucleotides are TGTGCCAGCAGTGACGGGACTAGCGGGGGGGAAAATGAGCAGTTCTTC. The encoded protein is CASSDGTSGGENEQFF.

In DNA form, the CDR3 reads TGCGCCAGCAGCCAAGAATGGTGGACAGGGATCAGGGAAAAACTGTTTTTT. Amino acid sequence: CASSQEWWTGIREKLFF. The chain couples TRBV4-1 to TRBJ1-4, with 8 bases that match TRBD1. Germline-derived CDR1 and CDR2 are MGHRA and YSYEKL. The ends lost 0 bases at V and 8 bases at J; junction bases unmatched: 11. The CDR3 has 17 residues.

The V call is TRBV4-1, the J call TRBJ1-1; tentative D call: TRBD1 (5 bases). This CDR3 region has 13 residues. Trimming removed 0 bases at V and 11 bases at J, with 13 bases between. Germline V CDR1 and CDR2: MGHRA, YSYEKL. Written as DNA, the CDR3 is TGCGCCAGCAGCCAAGACCCCGGGACGCGGGCTTTCTTT. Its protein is CASSQDPGTRAFF.

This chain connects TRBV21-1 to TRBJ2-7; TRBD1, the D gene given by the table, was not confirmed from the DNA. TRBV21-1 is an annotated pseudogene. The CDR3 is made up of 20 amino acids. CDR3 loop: CASSPRRDRGTHIQTYEQYF. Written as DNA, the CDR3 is TGTGCCAGCAGCCCCCGACGGGACAGGGGAACCCACATACAAACTTACGAGCAGTACTTC.

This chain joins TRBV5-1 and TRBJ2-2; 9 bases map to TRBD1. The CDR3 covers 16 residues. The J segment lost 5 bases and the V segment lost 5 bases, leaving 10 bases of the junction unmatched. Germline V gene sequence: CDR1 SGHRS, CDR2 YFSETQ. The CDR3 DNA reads TGCGCCAGCAGAACGGCCGGGACAGGGCTAACCGGGGAGCTGTTTTTT. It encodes CASRTAGTGLTGELFF.

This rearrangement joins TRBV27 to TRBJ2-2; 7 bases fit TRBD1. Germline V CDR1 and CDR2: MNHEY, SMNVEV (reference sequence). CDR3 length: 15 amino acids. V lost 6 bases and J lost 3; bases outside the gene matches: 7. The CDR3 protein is CASSPLGTDTGELFF. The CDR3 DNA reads TGTGCCAGCAGCCCACTGGGGACAGACACCGGGGAGCTGTTTTTT.

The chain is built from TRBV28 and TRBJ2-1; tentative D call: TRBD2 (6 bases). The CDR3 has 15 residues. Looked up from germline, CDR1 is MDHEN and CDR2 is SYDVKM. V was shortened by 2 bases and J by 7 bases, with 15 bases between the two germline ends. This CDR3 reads CASSLGPSGLNEQFF. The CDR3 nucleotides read TGTGCCAGCAGTTTAGGTCCGAGCGGGTTGAATGAGCAGTTCTTC. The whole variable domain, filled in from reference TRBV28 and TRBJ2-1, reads DVKVTQSSRYLVKRTGEKVFLECVQDMDHENMFWYRQDPGLGLRLIYFSYDVKMKEKGDIPEGYSVSREKKERFSLILESASTNQTSMYLCASSLGPSGLNEQFFGPGTRLTVL.

The CDR3 DNA reads as TGTGCCAGCAGTTTATCAGCGGATAGCGGGAGGTGGGGGGAAGAGACCCAGTACTTC. Amino acid sequence: CASSLSADSGRWGEETQYF. The chain uses TRBV27 and TRBJ2-5; TRBD2 matches 10 bases. The germline CDR1 and CDR2 sequences are MNHEY and SMNVEV (reference sequence). The CDR3 is 19 residues long. V gave up 0 bases and J gave up 3 bases; unmatched junction bases: 13.

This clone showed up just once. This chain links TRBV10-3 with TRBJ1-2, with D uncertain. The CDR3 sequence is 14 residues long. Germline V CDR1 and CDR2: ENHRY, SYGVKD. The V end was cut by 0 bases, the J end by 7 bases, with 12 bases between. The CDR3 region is CAISESLNTFGYTF. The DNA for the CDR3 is TGTGCCATCAGTGAGTCTTTAAACACGTTTGGCTACACCTTC.

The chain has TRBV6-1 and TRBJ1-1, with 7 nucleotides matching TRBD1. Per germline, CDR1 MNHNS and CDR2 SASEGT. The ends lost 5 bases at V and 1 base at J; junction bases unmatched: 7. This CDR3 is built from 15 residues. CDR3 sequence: CASSKSTGRNTEAFF. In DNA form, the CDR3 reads TGTGCCAGCAGTAAATCGACAGGGAGGAACACTGAAGCTTTCTTT.